Sequencing of this T cell receptor beta chain was carried out in a study of blood T cell repertoires in COVID-19. Study-wide context: Samples of COVID-19 (acute and convalescent) were obtained from the United States, Italy and Spain.

This clone was counted once. Trimming removed 6 bases at V and 2 bases at J, with 13 bases between. Germline CDR1 and CDR2: MGHRA and YSYEKL. The CDR3 covers 14 residues. Authors' data handling: How many nucleated cells were present was estimated from reference gene primer amplification. TCRdb keeps only in-frame clones here, not all; method: immunoSEQ multiplex PCR. Clone size and the V and J calls come from that table; the DNA yielded D and trimming. The sample carries roughly 380,000 clones, 89% recorded once. Sequencing was performed on peripheral blood. The receptor was isolated from a woman between 55 and 75 years old with COVID-19, enrolled during active disease. V and J are TRBV4-1 and TRBJ1-2; TRBD1 might be the D (6 bases). CDR3 bases: TGCGCCAGCAGGAGACAGACAGGAAACTATGGCTACACCTTC. Amino acid sequence: CASRRQTGNYGYTF.